Listed here are 20 T cell receptor beta chains from one sample, sequenced in a study of T-cell reconstitution after alpha-beta-depleted transplantation in children. Preparing the TCRbeta library involved the use of unique molecular identifiers. Via MiXCR, TCRdb re-called the PCR reads, giving one row per CDR3 protein. This table holds around 670,000 distinct CDR3 sequences, approximately 14% found once. The sample here was PBMCs, taken before TCRalphabeta/CD19-depleted stem cell transplant. The receptors derive from a girl aged 2 to 9 with congenital amegakaryocytic thrombocytopenia, due to receive a stem cell transplant.

This clonotype was observed a handful of times. In DNA form, the CDR3 reads TGTGCCAGCAGCCATCCCACGGGGATATTCTCCTACGAGCAGTACTTC. Protein: CASSHPTGIFSYEQYF. The V gene is TRBV3-1, the J gene TRBJ2-7; TRBD2 is a possible D gene (5 bases). CDR3 length: 16 amino acids. V lost 3 bases to trimming and J lost 0 bases, with 15 bases between them. Germline V gene sequence: CDR1 LGHDT, CDR2 YNNKEL (reference sequence).

The rearrangement joins TRBV14 to TRBJ1-1, with no clear D. In germline, CDR1 is SGHDN, CDR2 FVKESK. The CDR3 covers 15 residues. V lost 1 base and J lost 1, with 10 bases in between. The CDR3 DNA is TGTGCCAGCAGCCAAGTTGAGTGGGCGAACACTGAAGCTTTCTTT. It translates to CASSQVEWANTEAFF.

This clonotype was seen only once. In DNA, the CDR3 is TGCGCCAGCAGCTTGGGCGGCGGACTTGGACGCTACGAGCAGTACTTC. This sequence encodes CASSLGGGLGRYEQYF. J is TRBJ2-7 and V is TRBV5-1, with a tentative D call TRBD2 (5 bases). This CDR3 has 16 amino acids. The germline gives CDR1 SGHRS, CDR2 YFSETQ. Trimming cost V 0 bases and J 3 bases, with 16 bases left between them.

This clonotype has a handful of counts. The J gene is TRBJ2-5, the V gene TRBV5-1; D is undetermined. The CDR3 length is 14 residues. Germline CDR1 SGHRS, CDR2 YFSETQ. V lost 0 bases and J lost 0, with 6 bases in between. In nucleotides, the CDR3 is TGCGCCAGCAGCTTGGCTCTGTACCAAGAGACCCAGTACTTC. Translated, it gives CASSLALYQETQYF.

With regard to this clonotype: One junction end does not reproduce the germline sequence, and a read error may be involved. V usage is TRBV6-4 and J usage is TRBJ2-7; 7 bases align to TRBD2. This CDR3 is 18 amino acids long. CDR1 and CDR2 from the germline V gene are MRHNA and SNTAGT. The DNA for the CDR3 is TGTACCAGCTGTTTAATCGGCTTAGCGGGCCAAGGCGACTACGAGCAGTACTTC. As protein: CTSCLIGLAGQGDYEQYF.

This clonotype was seen many times. V and J are TRBV5-1 and TRBJ1-4; D is undetermined. This CDR3 contains 17 residues. Trimming took 4 bases from V and 4 from J, leaving 20 bases between them. The germline V gene encodes CDR1 SGHRS and CDR2 YFSETQ. This CDR3 is CASSLDARLHGNEKLFF. The CDR3 DNA reads TGCGCCAGCAGCCTGGACGCCCGGCTGCATGGTAATGAAAAACTGTTTTTT.

This clonotype was observed a handful of times. J is TRBJ2-1 and V is TRBV11-2, with TRBD2 as a possible D gene (6 bases). Germline V gene data show CDR1 as SGHAT and CDR2 as FQNNGV. CDR3 length: 16 residues. The ends were cut back, 4 bases at V and 6 bases at J, with 19 bases in the middle. The CDR3 sequence is CASSSRGIADPNEQFF. In DNA, the CDR3 is TGTGCCAGCAGCTCCCGAGGGATAGCGGACCCCAATGAGCAGTTCTTC.

This clonotype was counted at least ten times. V and J are TRBV29-1 and TRBJ2-1, with a possible D match to TRBD2 (6 bases). Trimming removed 3 bases at V and 0 bases at J, with 18 bases between. The germline V gene encodes CDR1 SQVTM and CDR2 ANQGSEA. The CDR3 has 17 amino acids. CDR3 nucleotides: TGCAGCGTTGACCCCCTAGCGACAGTAGCCTCCTACAATGAGCAGTTCTTC. It is translated as CSVDPLATVASYNEQFF.

The gene calls are TRBV7-2 and TRBJ2-7; D gene uncertain. The CDR3 extends over 12 amino acids. V lost 5 bases and J lost 8, with 13 bases in between. Germline V gene sequence: CDR1 SGHTA, CDR2 FQGNSA. This chain's CDR3 is CASSHAQPQQYF. The CDR3, as DNA: TGTGCCAGCAGCCACGCACAACCCCAGCAGTACTTC.

In its sample, this clonotype was seen many times. This clone may be a read error of a much larger clone one base away. V and J are TRBV5-1 and TRBJ2-7; D is unclear. This CDR3 has 12 residues. CDR1 SGHRS and CDR2 YFSETQ come from the germline V gene. Trimming shortened V by 2 bases and J by 2 bases, and 5 bases separated the two germline ends. CDR3 DNA: TGCGCCAGCAGCTTCGACACCTACGAGCAGTACTTC. The encoded protein is CASSFDTYEQYF.

The rearrangement links TRBV5-1 to TRBJ1-4, with D unresolved. Germline-derived CDR1 and CDR2 are SGHRS and YFSETQ. The CDR3 sequence is 13 residues long. With 0 bases removed from V and 10 bases from J, the gap between germline ends came to 10 bases. DNA for the CDR3: TGCGCCAGCAGCTTGGACCCGGGCGGAAAACTGTTTTTT. Protein product: CASSLDPGGKLFF. Based on the CDR3 plus reference TRBV5-1 and TRBJ1-4, the full variable domain is KAGVTQTPRYLIKTRGQQVTLSCSPISGHRSVSWYQQTPGQGLQFLFEYFSETQRNKGNFPGRFSGRQFSNSRSEMNVSTLELGDSALYLCASSLDPGGKLFFGSGTQLSVL.

The chain is built from TRBV5-1 and TRBJ1-3; D is unclear. The CDR3 totals 16 residues. Germline CDR1 and CDR2: SGHRS and YFSETQ. Trimming took off 0 bases at V and 0 bases at J, with 10 bases between the two ends. The CDR3 protein is CASSLESTASGNTIYF. The DNA of the CDR3 is TGCGCCAGCAGCTTGGAGAGCACCGCCTCTGGAAACACCATATATTTT.

This clonotype was seen a handful of times. The chain employs TRBV20-1 and TRBJ1-6, with a weak D call TRBD1 (5 bases). V lost 0 bases to trimming and J lost 8 bases, with 20 bases between them. From germline, CDR1 is DFQATT and CDR2 SNEGSKA (reference sequence). The CDR3 is made up of 17 amino acids. The CDR3 spells CSARDGGLPIMDSPLHF. The DNA of the CDR3 is TGCAGTGCTAGAGACGGGGGGTTACCCATAATGGATTCACCCCTCCACTTT.

This sequence joins TRBV18 and TRBJ2-1; D unresolved. CDR3 size: 12 residues. Germline V gene data show CDR1 as KGHSH and CDR2 as LQKENI. Between the trimmed V and J ends, which lost 2 bases and 10 bases, there was a span of 9 bases. CDR3 protein: CASSPVLREQFF. Here the CDR3 DNA reads TGTGCCAGCTCACCAGTTCTGAGGGAGCAGTTCTTC.

CDR3 nucleotide sequence: TGCGCCAGCAGCAAAGGGCCAGAGGACACGCAGTATTTT. Protein sequence: CASSKGPEDTQYF. The genes are TRBV5-1 and TRBJ2-3, with no clear D. Germline values: CDR1 SGHRS, CDR2 YFSETQ. The V and J ends lost 4 bases and 9 bases respectively, with 15 bases between them. CDR3 length: 13 residues.

The V call is TRBV7-8, the J call TRBJ2-2; TRBD2 agrees at 11 bases. The junction had 11 bases not matched to a gene; V was cut back by 5 bases and J by 0 bases. CDR3 size: 19 residues. Germline CDR1 is SGHVS and CDR2 is FQNEAQ. This CDR3 reads CASSRSASGRTPNTGELFF. As DNA, the CDR3 is TGTGCCAGCAGCCGATCGGCTAGCGGGAGGACTCCGAACACCGGGGAGCTGTTTTTT.

This clonotype was seen only a few times. This chain uses TRBV7-6 with TRBJ2-4; 8 positions match TRBD2. The J segment lost 1 base and the V segment lost 3 bases, leaving 5 bases of the junction unmatched. Germline CDR1 is SGHVS and CDR2 is FNYEAQ. This CDR3 comprises 16 residues. In DNA, the CDR3 is TGTGCCAGCAGCTTGCAGCGGGAGTTTGCCAAAAACATTCAGTACTTC. Protein product: CASSLQREFAKNIQYF.

In its sample, this clonotype was seen many times. One end of the junction varies from germline; a read error may be responsible. The chain employs TRBV11-2 and TRBJ2-7, with a possible D match to TRBD1 (5 bases). The CDR3 sequence is 12 residues long. Germline lookup yields CDR1 SGHAT and CDR2 FQNNGV. CDR3 region: CASSLHQGSETF. In nucleotides, the CDR3 is TGTGCCAGCAGCTTACATCAGGGAAGCGAGACATTC.

The table lists this clonotype with many counts. In DNA, the CDR3 is TGTGCCAGCAGCTTAGTAACTACCCCTCAGGGGGAGACCCAGTACTTC. It encodes CASSLVTTPQGETQYF. The V and J genes are TRBV7-2 and TRBJ2-5; D may be TRBD1 (6 bases). V dropped 1 base and J dropped 5 bases, with 17 bases sitting between them. The CDR3 is made up of 16 amino acids. CDR1 and CDR2 (germline): SGHTA, FQGNSA. Filled out from reference TRBV7-2 and TRBJ2-5, the complete variable domain reads GAGVSQSPSNKVTEKGKDVELRCDPISGHTALYWYRQSLGQGLEFLIYFQGNSAPDKSGLPSDRFSAERTGGSVSTLTIQRTQQEDSAVYLCASSLVTTPQGETQYFGPGTRLLVL.

This clonotype was observed many times. The chain uses TRBV4-2 and TRBJ2-3; no clear D gene. Germline CDR1 LGHNA, CDR2 YNFKEQ. With 1 base removed from V and 4 bases from J, the gap between germline ends came to 12 bases. The CDR3 runs 15 residues. Written as DNA, the CDR3 is TGTGCCAGCAGCCAAGCAATGGGCGTGGCAGATACGCAGTATTTT. Protein sequence: CASSQAMGVADTQYF.